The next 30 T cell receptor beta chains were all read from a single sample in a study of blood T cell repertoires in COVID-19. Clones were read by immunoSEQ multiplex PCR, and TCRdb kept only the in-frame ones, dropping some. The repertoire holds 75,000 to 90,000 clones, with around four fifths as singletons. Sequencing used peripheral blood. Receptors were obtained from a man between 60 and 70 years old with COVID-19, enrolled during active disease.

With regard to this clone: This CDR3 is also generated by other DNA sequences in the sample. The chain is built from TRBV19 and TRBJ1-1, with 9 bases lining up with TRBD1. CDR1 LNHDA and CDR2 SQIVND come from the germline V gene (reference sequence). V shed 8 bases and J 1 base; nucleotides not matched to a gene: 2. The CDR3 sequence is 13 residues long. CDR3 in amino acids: CASSTGGNTEAFF. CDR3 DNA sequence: TGTGCCAGTTCGACAGGGGGGAACACTGAAGCTTTCTTT.

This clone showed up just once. The CDR3 nucleotides are TGCAGCGTTGAAAATCTGCGGGCTAGCGGGAGTGGGGGCACAGATACGCAGTATTTT. It codes for CSVENLRASGSGGTDTQYF. The chain recombines TRBV29-1 with TRBJ2-3; 10 bases are shared with TRBD2. This CDR3 spans 19 amino acids. Germline values: CDR1 SQVTM, CDR2 ANQGSEA. V shed 2 bases, J shed 1 base, and the junction held 15 bases outside the gene matches.

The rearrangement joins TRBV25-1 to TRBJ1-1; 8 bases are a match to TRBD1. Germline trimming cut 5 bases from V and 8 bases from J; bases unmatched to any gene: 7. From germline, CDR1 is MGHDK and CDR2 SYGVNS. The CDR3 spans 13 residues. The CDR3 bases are TGTGCCAGCAGTATCCCCGGGACAGGAGAAGCTTTCTTT. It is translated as CASSIPGTGEAFF.

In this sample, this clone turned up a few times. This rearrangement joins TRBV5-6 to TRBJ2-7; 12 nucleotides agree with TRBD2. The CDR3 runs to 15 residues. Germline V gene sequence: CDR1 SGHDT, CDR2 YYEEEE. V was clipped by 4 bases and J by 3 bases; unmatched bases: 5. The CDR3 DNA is TGTGCCAGCAGCAAGACTAGCGGGAGAAGCTACGAGCAGTACTTC. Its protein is CASSKTSGRSYEQYF.

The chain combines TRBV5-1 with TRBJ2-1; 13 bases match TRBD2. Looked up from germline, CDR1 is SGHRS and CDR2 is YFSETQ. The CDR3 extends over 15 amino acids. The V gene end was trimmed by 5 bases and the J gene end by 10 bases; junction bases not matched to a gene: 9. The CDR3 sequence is CASRPTSGGAVEQFF. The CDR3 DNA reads TGCGCCAGCAGGCCAACTAGCGGGGGGGCCGTCGAGCAGTTCTTC.

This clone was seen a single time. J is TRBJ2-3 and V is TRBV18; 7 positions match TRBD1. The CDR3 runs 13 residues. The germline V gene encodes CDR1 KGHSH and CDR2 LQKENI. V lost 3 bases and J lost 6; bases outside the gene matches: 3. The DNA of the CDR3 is TGTGCCAGCTCACCGGTCAGGGGGGATACGCAGTATTTT. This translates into CASSPVRGDTQYF.

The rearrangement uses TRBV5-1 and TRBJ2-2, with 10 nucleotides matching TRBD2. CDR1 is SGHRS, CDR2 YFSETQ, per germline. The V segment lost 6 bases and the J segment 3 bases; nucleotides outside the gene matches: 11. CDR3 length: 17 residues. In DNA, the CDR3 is TGCGCCAGCACCTACCTAGCGGGAGTGGGTGACACCGGGGAGCTGTTTTTT. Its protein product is CASTYLAGVGDTGELFF. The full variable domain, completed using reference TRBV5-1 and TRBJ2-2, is KAGVTQTPRYLIKTRGQQVTLSCSPISGHRSVSWYQQTPGQGLQFLFEYFSETQRNKGNFPGRFSGRQFSNSRSEMNVSTLELGDSALYLCASTYLAGVGDTGELFFGEGSRLTVL.

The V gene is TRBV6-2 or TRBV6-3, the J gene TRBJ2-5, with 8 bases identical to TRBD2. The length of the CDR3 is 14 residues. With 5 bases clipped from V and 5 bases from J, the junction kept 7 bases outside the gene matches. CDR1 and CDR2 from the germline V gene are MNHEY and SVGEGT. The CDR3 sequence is CASSPGLVAETQYF. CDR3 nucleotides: TGTGCCAGCAGTCCGGGACTAGTCGCGGAGACCCAGTACTTC.

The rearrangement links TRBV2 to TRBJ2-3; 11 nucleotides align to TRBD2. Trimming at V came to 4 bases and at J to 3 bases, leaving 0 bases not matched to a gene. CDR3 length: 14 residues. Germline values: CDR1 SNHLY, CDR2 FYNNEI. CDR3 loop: CASSVAGGTDTQYF. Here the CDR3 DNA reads TGTGCCAGCAGTGTAGCGGGAGGGACAGATACGCAGTATTTT. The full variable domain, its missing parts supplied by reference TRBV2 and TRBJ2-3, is EPEVTQTPSHQVTQMGQEVILRCVPISNHLYFYWYRQILGQKVEFLVSFYNNEISEKSEIFDDQFSVERPDGSNFTLKIRSTKLEDSAMYFCASSVAGGTDTQYFGPGTRLTVL.

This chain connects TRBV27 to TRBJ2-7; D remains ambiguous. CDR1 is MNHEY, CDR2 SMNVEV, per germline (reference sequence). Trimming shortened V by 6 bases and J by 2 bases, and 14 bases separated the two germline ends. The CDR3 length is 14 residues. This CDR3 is CASRNRPPTYEQYF. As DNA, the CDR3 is TGTGCCAGCAGAAACAGACCACCTACCTACGAGCAGTACTTC.

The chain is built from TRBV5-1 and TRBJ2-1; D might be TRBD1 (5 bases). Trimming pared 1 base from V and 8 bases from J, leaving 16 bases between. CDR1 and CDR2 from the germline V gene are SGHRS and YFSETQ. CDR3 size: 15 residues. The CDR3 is CASSLIPQGSDEQFF. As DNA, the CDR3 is TGCGCCAGCAGCTTGATTCCCCAGGGTTCGGATGAGCAGTTCTTC. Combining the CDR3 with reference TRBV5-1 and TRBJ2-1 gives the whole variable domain KAGVTQTPRYLIKTRGQQVTLSCSPISGHRSVSWYQQTPGQGLQFLFEYFSETQRNKGNFPGRFSGRQFSNSRSEMNVSTLELGDSALYLCASSLIPQGSDEQFFGPGTRLTVL.

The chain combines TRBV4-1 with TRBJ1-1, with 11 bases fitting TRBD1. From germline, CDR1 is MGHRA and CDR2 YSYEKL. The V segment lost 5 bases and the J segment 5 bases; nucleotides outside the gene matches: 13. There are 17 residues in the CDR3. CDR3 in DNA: TGCGCCAGCAGCACCCCCGGGACAGGGGGTAGCGGTACTGAAGCTTTCTTT. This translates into CASSTPGTGGSGTEAFF.

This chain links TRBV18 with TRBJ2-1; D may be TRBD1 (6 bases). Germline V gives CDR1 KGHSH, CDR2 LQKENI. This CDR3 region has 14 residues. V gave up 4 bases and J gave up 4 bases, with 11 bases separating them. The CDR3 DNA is TGTGCCAGCTCACGAACGGACAGTTACAATGAGCAGTTCTTC. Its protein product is CASSRTDSYNEQFF.

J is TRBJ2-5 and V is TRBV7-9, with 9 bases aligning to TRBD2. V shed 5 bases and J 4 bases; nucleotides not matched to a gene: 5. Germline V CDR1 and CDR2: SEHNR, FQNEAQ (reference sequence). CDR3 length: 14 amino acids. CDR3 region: CASSLAGGRETQYF. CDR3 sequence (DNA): TGTGCCAGCAGCCTTGCGGGGGGGCGAGAGACCCAGTACTTC.

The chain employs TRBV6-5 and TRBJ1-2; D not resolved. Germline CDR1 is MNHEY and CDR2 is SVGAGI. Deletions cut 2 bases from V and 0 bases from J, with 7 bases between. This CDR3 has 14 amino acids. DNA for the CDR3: TGTGCCAGCAGTTACACCAGAACTAACTATGGCTACACCTTC. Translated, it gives CASSYTRTNYGYTF.

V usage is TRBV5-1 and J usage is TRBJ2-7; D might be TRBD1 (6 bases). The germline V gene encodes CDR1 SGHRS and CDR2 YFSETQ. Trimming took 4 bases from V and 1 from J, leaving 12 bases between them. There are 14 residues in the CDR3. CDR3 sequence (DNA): TGCGCCAGCAGCCTTCGTACAGGGTCCTACGAGCAGTACTTC. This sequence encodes CASSLRTGSYEQYF.

CDR3 DNA sequence: TGTGCCAGCAGTGGGGGGGGGCCAAGGGCCTACGAGCAGTACTTC. It yields the protein CASSGGGPRAYEQYF. V usage is TRBV6-2 or TRBV6-3 and J usage is TRBJ2-7; a weak D match, TRBD2 (7 bases). V shed 5 bases and J shed 2 bases, with 16 bases lying between them. Germline CDR1 reads MNHEY; CDR2 reads SVGEGT. This CDR3 comprises 15 residues.

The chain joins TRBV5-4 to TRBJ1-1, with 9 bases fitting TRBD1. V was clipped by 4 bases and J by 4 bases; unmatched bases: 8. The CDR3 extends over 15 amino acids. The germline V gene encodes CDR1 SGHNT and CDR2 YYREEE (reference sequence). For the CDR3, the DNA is TGTGCCAGCAGCCCCCGGACAGGGGAACTCACTGAAGCTTTCTTT. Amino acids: CASSPRTGELTEAFF.

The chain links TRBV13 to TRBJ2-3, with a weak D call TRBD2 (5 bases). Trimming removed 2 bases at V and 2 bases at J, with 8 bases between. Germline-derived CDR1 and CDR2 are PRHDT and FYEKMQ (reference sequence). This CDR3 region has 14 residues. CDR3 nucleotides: TGTGCCAGCAGCTTAACGACTAACACAGATACGCAGTATTTT. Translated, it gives CASSLTTNTDTQYF. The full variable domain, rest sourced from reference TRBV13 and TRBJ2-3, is AAGVIQSPRHLIKEKRETATLKCYPIPRHDTVYWYQQGPGQDPQFLISFYEKMQSDKGSIPDRFSAQQFSDYHSELNMSSLELGDSALYFCASSLTTNTDTQYFGPGTRLTVL.

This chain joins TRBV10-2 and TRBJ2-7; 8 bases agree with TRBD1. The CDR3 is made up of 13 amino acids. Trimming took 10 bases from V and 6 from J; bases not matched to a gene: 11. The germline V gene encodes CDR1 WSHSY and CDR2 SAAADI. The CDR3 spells CATQTGVYVEQYF. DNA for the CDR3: TGCGCCACACAGACAGGGGTTTACGTCGAGCAGTACTTC.

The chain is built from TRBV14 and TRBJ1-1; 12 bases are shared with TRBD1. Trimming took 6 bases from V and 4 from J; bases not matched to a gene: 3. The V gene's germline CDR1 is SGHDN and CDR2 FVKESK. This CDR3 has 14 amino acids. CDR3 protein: CASRGTGGLTEAFF. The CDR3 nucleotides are TGTGCCAGCAGGGGGACAGGGGGCCTCACTGAAGCTTTCTTT.

In nucleotides, the CDR3 is TGTGCCAGCAGCCGATGGACAGGGAGCTCCTACGAGCAGTACTTC. Its protein product is CASSRWTGSSYEQYF. This chain connects TRBV4-2 to TRBJ2-7, with 8 bases matching TRBD1. The junction had 5 bases not matched to a gene; V was cut back by 4 bases and J by 0 bases. The length of the CDR3 is 15 residues. Germline V gene lookup returns CDR1 LGHNA and CDR2 YNFKEQ.

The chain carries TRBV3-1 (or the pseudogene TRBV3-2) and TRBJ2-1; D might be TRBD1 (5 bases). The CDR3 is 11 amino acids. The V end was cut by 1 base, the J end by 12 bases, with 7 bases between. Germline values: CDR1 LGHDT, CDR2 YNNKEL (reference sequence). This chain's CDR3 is CASSQAGMQFF. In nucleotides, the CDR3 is TGTGCCAGCAGCCAAGCAGGGATGCAGTTCTTC.

The DNA of the CDR3 is TGTGCCAGCAGCTCCTACAGGCTGAGCTCCTACGAGCAGTACTTC. It codes for CASSSYRLSSYEQYF. The rearrangement links TRBV11-3 to TRBJ2-7, with D possibly being TRBD1 (5 bases). V shed 4 bases and J shed 0 bases, with 13 bases lying between them. CDR3 length equals 15 residues. Germline CDR1 is SGHNT and CDR2 is YENEEA.

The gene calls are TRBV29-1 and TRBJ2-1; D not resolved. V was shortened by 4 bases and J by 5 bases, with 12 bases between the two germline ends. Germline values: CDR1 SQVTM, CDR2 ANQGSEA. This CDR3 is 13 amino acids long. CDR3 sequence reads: CSVGPRGNNEQFF. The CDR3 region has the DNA TGCAGCGTTGGACCCCGCGGAAACAATGAGCAGTTCTTC.

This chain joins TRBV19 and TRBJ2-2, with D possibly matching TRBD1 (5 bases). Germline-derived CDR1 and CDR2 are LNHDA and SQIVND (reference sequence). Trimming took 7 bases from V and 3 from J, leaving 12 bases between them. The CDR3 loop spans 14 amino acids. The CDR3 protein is CASTKTEYTGELFF. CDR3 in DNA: TGTGCCAGTACCAAGACAGAATACACCGGGGAGCTGTTTTTT.

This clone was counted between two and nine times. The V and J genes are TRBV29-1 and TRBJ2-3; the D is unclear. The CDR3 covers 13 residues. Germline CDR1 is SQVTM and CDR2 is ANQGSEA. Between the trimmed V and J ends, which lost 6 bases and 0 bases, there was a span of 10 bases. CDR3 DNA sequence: TGCAGCGTGACTCCTCCTAGCACAGATACGCAGTATTTT. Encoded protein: CSVTPPSTDTQYF.

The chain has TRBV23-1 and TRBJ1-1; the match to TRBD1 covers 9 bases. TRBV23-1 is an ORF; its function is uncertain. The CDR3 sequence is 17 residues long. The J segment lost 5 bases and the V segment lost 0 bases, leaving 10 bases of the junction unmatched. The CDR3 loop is CASSQSRTGDGYTEAFF. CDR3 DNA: TGCGCCAGCAGTCAATCGAGGACAGGGGATGGTTATACTGAAGCTTTCTTT.

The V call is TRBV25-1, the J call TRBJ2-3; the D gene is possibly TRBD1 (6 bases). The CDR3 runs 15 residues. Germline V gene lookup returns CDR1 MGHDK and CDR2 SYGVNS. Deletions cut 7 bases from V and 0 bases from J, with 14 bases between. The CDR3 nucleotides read TGTGCCAGCAAAGGGGGACGCCCTAGCACAGATACGCAGTATTTT. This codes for CASKGGRPSTDTQYF. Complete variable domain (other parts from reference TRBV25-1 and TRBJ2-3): EADIYQTPRYLVIGTGKKITLECSQTMGHDKMYWYQQDPGMELHLIHYSYGVNSTEKGDLSSESTVSRIRTEHFPLTLESARPSHTSQYLCASKGGRPSTDTQYFGPGTRLTVL.

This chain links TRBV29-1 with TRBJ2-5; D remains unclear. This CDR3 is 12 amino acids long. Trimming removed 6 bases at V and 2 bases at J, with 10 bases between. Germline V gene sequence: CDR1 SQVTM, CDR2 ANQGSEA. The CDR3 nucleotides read TGCAGCGTAGAGACATTTCAAGAGACCCAGTACTTC. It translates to CSVETFQETQYF.